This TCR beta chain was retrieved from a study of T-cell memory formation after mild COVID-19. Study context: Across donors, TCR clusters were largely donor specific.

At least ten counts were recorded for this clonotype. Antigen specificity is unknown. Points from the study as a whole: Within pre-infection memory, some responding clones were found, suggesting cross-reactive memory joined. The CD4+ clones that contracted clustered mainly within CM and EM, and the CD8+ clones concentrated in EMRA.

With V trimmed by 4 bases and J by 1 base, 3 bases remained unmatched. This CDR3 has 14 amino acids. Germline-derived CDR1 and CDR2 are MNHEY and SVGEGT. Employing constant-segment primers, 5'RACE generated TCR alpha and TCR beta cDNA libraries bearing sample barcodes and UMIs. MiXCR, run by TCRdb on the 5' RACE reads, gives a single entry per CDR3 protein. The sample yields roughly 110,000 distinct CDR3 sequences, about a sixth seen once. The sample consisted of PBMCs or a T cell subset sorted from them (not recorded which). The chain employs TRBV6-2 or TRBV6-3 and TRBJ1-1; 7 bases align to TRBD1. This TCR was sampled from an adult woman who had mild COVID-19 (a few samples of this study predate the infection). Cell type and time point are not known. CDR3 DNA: TGTGCCAGCAGTTTGAGGGGGCCGAACACTGAAGCTTTCTTT. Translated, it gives CASSLRGPNTEAFF.